Below are 13 T cell receptor beta chains sequenced from a single sample in a study of monozygotic twins with cystic fibrosis. The protocol was immunoSEQ multiplex PCR, while the TCRdb copy is restricted to in-frame clones and leaves out a portion. The sample comprises about 30,000 clones, just over 90% of which are singletons, and approximately 0.5% rests with the top ten. The specimen was blood. These receptors were taken from a girl aged 2-10 years with cystic fibrosis.

The chain links TRBV6-6 to TRBJ2-1; 8 bases are a match to TRBD1. The germline V gene has CDR1 MNHNY and CDR2 SVGAGI (reference sequence). This CDR3 spans 15 amino acids. With V trimmed by 5 bases and J by 5 bases, 8 bases remained unmatched. The CDR3 here is CASSDQGALDNEQFF. DNA for the CDR3: TGTGCCAGCAGTGATCAGGGGGCGCTGGACAATGAGCAGTTCTTC.

This clone has a single count. J is TRBJ2-5 and V is TRBV7-9; 12 nucleotides match TRBD2. The ends lost 2 bases at V and 0 bases at J; junction bases unmatched: 1. The germline gives CDR1 SEHNR, CDR2 FQNEAQ (reference sequence). The CDR3 is made up of 16 amino acids. CDR3 nucleotide sequence: TGTGCCAGCAGCTTACGACTAGCGGGGGACCAAGAGACCCAGTACTTC. Translation gives CASSLRLAGDQETQYF.

The genes are TRBV12-5 and TRBJ1-5; D is ambiguous. Germline V gives CDR1 LGHNT, CDR2 FRNRAP. The CDR3 consists of 17 residues. The V end lost 6 bases, the J end lost 0 bases, and 18 bases lay between the germline ends. As DNA, the CDR3 is TGTGCTAGTGGCCGCAGCGAGGCAATATATAGCAATCAGCCCCAGCATTTT. This sequence encodes CASGRSEAIYSNQPQHF.

The rearrangement uses TRBV7-2 and TRBJ2-7; D is uncertain. Germline V gene lookup returns CDR1 SGHTA and CDR2 FQGNSA. The ends were cut back, 4 bases at V and 3 bases at J, with 4 bases in the middle. The CDR3 is 11 residues long. The CDR3 nucleotides read TGTGCCAGCAGCTCGCGCTACGAGCAGTACTTC. Its protein product is CASSSRYEQYF. The entire variable domain, with the rest obtained from reference TRBV7-2 and TRBJ2-7, is as follows: GAGVSQSPSNKVTEKGKDVELRCDPISGHTALYWYRQSLGQGLEFLIYFQGNSAPDKSGLPSDRFSAERTGGSVSTLTIQRTQQEDSAVYLCASSSRYEQYFGPGTRLTVT.

A single count supports this clone. The chain combines TRBV7-2 with TRBJ1-5; D not resolved. The germline gives CDR1 SGHTA, CDR2 FQGNSA. The CDR3 consists of 16 residues. V dropped 0 bases and J dropped 0 bases, with 9 bases sitting between them. CDR3 sequence: CASSLATPYSNQPQHF. The CDR3 DNA reads as TGTGCCAGCAGCTTAGCGACACCTTATAGCAATCAGCCCCAGCATTTT. The whole variable domain, filled in from reference TRBV7-2 and TRBJ1-5, reads GAGVSQSPSNKVTEKGKDVELRCDPISGHTALYWYRQSLGQGLEFLIYFQGNSAPDKSGLPSDRFSAERTGGSVSTLTIQRTQQEDSAVYLCASSLATPYSNQPQHFGDGTRLSIL.

The gene calls are TRBV4-3 and TRBJ1-1; no reliable D call. The germline V and J ends were trimmed by 4 bases and 7 bases, with 19 bases remaining between them. Germline values: CDR1 LGHNA, CDR2 YSLEER. The CDR3 sequence is 15 residues long. CDR3 in amino acids: CASSPIPGSTHEAFF. For the CDR3, the DNA is TGCGCCAGCAGCCCCATCCCCGGATCCACCCATGAAGCTTTCTTT.

The rearrangement uses TRBV4-3 and TRBJ2-3; D is possibly TRBD1 (5 bases). CDR1 is LGHNA, CDR2 YSLEER, per germline. The V end was cut by 1 base, the J end by 3 bases, with 5 bases between. This CDR3 has 13 residues. The CDR3 is CASSQAGTDTQYF. As DNA, the CDR3 is TGCGCCAGCAGCCAAGCAGGGACAGATACGCAGTATTTT.

J is TRBJ2-3 and V is TRBV4-1; D unresolved. Trimming removed 1 base from V and 6 bases from J, with 8 bases in between. The CDR3 is 13 amino acids. Germline values: CDR1 MGHRA, CDR2 YSYEKL. CDR3 sequence reads: CASSQGPGDTQYF. The CDR3 DNA is TGCGCCAGCAGCCAAGGCCCTGGGGATACGCAGTATTTT.

This chain joins TRBV9 and TRBJ1-1, with no clear D. Deletions cut 4 bases from V and 7 bases from J, with 14 bases between. The germline V gene has CDR1 SGDLS and CDR2 YYNGEE. The CDR3 sequence is 13 residues long. CDR3 in amino acids: CASSLEGGREAFF. For the CDR3, the DNA is TGTGCCAGCAGCCTCGAGGGCGGACGTGAAGCTTTCTTT.

In DNA, the CDR3 is TGTGCCAGCGGAACAGGAAGCACTGAAGCTTTCTTT. It codes for CASGTGSTEAFF. The V and J genes are TRBV7-9 and TRBJ1-1, with D maybe TRBD1 (5 bases). Trimming left V 8 bases short and J 4 bases short, with 11 bases between. The CDR3 covers 12 residues. Germline V gene sequence: CDR1 SEHNR, CDR2 FQNEAQ (reference sequence).

This clone was detected only once. The V gene is TRBV7-2, the J gene TRBJ2-7; TRBD2 agrees at 8 bases. Trimming at V came to 4 bases and at J to 3 bases, leaving 8 bases not matched to a gene. This CDR3 comprises 15 residues. Germline V lookup: CDR1 SGHTA, CDR2 FQGNSA. The DNA of the CDR3 is TGTGCCAGCAGCTCTAGACCGGGGGGGGACTACGAGCAGTACTTC. Its translation: CASSSRPGGDYEQYF.

This clone appeared once. V and J are TRBV18 and TRBJ2-4; no clear D gene. V was trimmed by 2 bases and J by 7 bases, leaving 9 bases between them. The germline CDR1 and CDR2 sequences are KGHSH and LQKENI. The CDR3 length is 13 residues. The CDR3 coding sequence is TGTGCCAGCTCACCAGATGTTGGGAACATTCAGTACTTC. It is translated as CASSPDVGNIQYF.

This clone was seen just once. The chain couples TRBV9 to TRBJ2-3; 8 nucleotides line up with TRBD2. There are 15 residues in the CDR3. With 4 bases clipped from V and 4 bases from J, the junction kept 8 bases outside the gene matches. CDR1 is SGDLS, CDR2 YYNGEE, per germline. Written as DNA, the CDR3 is TGTGCCAGCAGCCTTTCGGGGGGGCCGCCAGATACGCAGTATTTT. Translated, it gives CASSLSGGPPDTQYF.